Included here is one T cell receptor beta chain sequence, with context. The antigen is undetermined. The sample comes from a study of T-cell memory formation after mild COVID-19. Background on the study: The study found TCR clusters largely donor specific.

Germline lookup yields CDR1 SGHVS and CDR2 FQNEAQ. Between the trimmed V and J ends, which lost 5 bases and 3 bases, there was a span of 14 bases. The CDR3 spans 15 residues. Overall study results and limits: Pre-infection memory contained some responding clones, which suggested that cross-reactive memory had joined. Second-wave clones with a day 37 peak had unconfirmed SARS-CoV-2 specificity.

It was 5'RACE with constant-segment primers that produced the TCR alpha and TCR beta cDNA libraries, which carried sample barcodes and UMIs. TCRdb recomputed calls from the 5' RACE reads with MiXCR, one row per CDR3 protein. The sample carries some 600,000 distinct CDR3 sequences, about 18% recorded once. The clonotype comes from an adult woman who had mild COVID-19 (a few samples of this study predate the infection). Cell type and time point are not known. This chain connects TRBV7-8 to TRBJ1-5, with D tentatively TRBD1 (6 bases). What was sequenced was PBMCs or a T cell subset sorted from them (not recorded which). CDR3 residues: CASSPGGPPNQPQHF. The DNA for the CDR3 is TGTGCCAGCAGCCCCGGGGGGCCGCCCAATCAGCCCCAGCATTTT.